The entry that follows covers one T cell receptor (beta chain) sequence. Its antigen is currently unknown. These data come from a study of cytomegalovirus exposure and HLA in healthy donors. The PCR was carried out with 60 Vbeta primers and 13 Jbeta primers. Authors' processing steps: As a later analysis found, there were 80 million or so unique TCR beta chains, of which roughly 11 million were shared. Clones were sequenced by immunoSEQ multiplex PCR, and TCRdb holds only the in-frame ones, with some missing. The DNA gave D and trimming, while V, J and clone size come from that table. The sample lists some 87,000 clones, roughly three quarters occurring once. Study observations and caveats: Analyzed later, most CMV-associated TCR beta chains appeared HLA-restricted.

The clonotype originates from a young man in good health and CMV-seronegative. The sequenced material came from PBMCs.

The CDR3 nucleotides read TGTGCCAGCAGCCCATACGGGGAGCAGTTCTTC. It specifies CASSPYGEQFF. This sequence joins TRBV7-2 and TRBJ2-1; D is uncertain. CDR3 size: 11 residues. The germline gives CDR1 SGHTA, CDR2 FQGNSA. V lost 5 bases to trimming and J lost 10 bases, with 9 bases between them.